A selection of T cell receptor beta chains follows, all from one sample in a study of shared clonotypes between healthy human individuals. The assay was immunoSEQ multiplex PCR, and TCRdb's table has in-frame clones only and misses some. The sample comprises about 480,000 clones, roughly 78% of which are singletons, and 10% to 15% rests with the top ten. The source material was PBMCs. Source of these receptors: a woman aged 40 to 50 in good health. Some clones in this sample may be carry-over from other donors' samples. Both conserved end residues are part of each CDR3. The D gene is left open where the match is weak. Not every row has a clone size; where given, it reads once, few, many or a size class.

>TRBV15|TRBJ2-6|TRBD1|NA
TGTGCCACCAGCAGGCGACAGGGGGTAACTGGGGCCAACGTCCTGACTTTC
CATSRRQGVTGANVLTF
>TRBV6-1|TRBJ1-3|NA|NA
TGTGCCAGCAGTGTGCGCGGCTCTGGAAACACCATATATTTT
CASSVRGSGNTIYF
>TRBV7-8|TRBJ2-5|NA|NA
TGTGCCAGCAGCTTAGCCGCGGATCAAGAGACCCAGTACTTC
CASSLAADQETQYF
>TRBV25-1|TRBJ1-5|TRBD1|NA
TGTGCCAGCAGTGAATGGACAGGGAATCAGCCCCAGCATTTT
CASSEWTGNQPQHF
>TRBV5-3|TRBJ1-1|NA|NA
TGTGCCAGAAGCTCCAACAGGGTAATGAACACTGAAGCTTTCTTT
CARSSNRVMNTEAFF
>TRBV19|TRBJ1-2|TRBD1|many
TGTGCCAGTAGTCCCGGACAGGGGGTATACTATGGCTACACCTTC
CASSPGQGVYYGYTF
>TRBV11-2|TRBJ2-5|NA|NA
TGTGCCAGCAGCTCGACCTCTTACCAAGAGACCCAGTACTTC
CASSSTSYQETQYF
>TRBV28|TRBJ1-4|NA|NA
TGTGCCAGCAGTTTAGGACAGCAAATTAATGAAAAACTGTTTTTT
CASSLGQQINEKLFF
>TRBV11-3|TRBJ2-7|NA|NA
TGTGCCAGCAGCTTTGGGGAACCTTGGGGACCGGCCTCCTACGAGCAGTACTTC
CASSFGEPWGPASYEQYF
>TRBV27|TRBJ1-2|NA|NA
TGTGCCAGCAGTAACTACTATGGCTACACCTTC
CASSNYYGYTF
>TRBV15|TRBJ2-1|TRBD2|NA
TGTGCCACCAGCGGCACTAGCGGGGGCTACAATGAGCAGTTCTTC
CATSGTSGGYNEQFF
>TRBV11-2|TRBJ2-7|TRBD1|once
TGTGCCAGCAGCCAGACAGGGACCTACGAGCAGTACTTC
CASSQTGTYEQYF
>TRBV18|TRBJ1-2|TRBD1|NA
TGTGCCAGCTCACCCGGGGACAGAGCCTATGGCTACACCTTC
CASSPGDRAYGYTF
>TRBV2|TRBJ2-1|NA|NA
TGTGCCAGCAGGGACTTCTCGAGCTCCTACAATGAGCAGTTCTTC
CASRDFSSSYNEQFF
>TRBV5-1|TRBJ2-1|NA|NA
TGCGCCAGCAGCTTGGCCAGCGGCTCCTACAATGAGCAGTTCTTC
CASSLASGSYNEQFF
>TRBV23-1|TRBJ2-7|TRBD1|NA
TGCGCCAGCAGTCAATCTACAGGACAGGGGCACTCCTACGAGCAGTACTTC
CASSQSTGQGHSYEQYF
>TRBV7-2|TRBJ2-5|TRBD2|NA
TGTGCCAGCAGCTTAGAGGGGCGGGCTAGCGGGAGGCGGGAGACCCAGTACTTC
CASSLEGRASGRRETQYF
>TRBV19|TRBJ1-1|NA|NA
TGTGCCAGTAGTATCACGTTCCACGAAGCTTTCTTT
CASSITFHEAFF
>TRBV11-2|TRBJ2-1|TRBD2|many
TGTGCCAGCAGCCCCGGGGGGACCCGGCAGTTCTTC
CASSPGGTRQFF
>TRBV5-1|TRBJ2-7|NA|once
TGCGCCAGCAGCAGCCCGACTAGGGGATACGAGCAGTACTTC
CASSSPTRGYEQYF
>TRBV5-4|TRBJ2-5|TRBD2|once
TGTGCCAGCAGAGGGGGGACTAGCGGGACCCAAGAGACCCAGTACTTC
CASRGGTSGTQETQYF
>TRBV4-2|TRBJ2-7|TRBD1|NA
TGTGCCAGCAGCCTGAGACAGGGAACGAGCTACGAGCAGTACTTC
CASSLRQGTSYEQYF
>TRBV29-1|TRBJ2-3|NA|NA
TGCAGCGTTGACAGGGCTAGCCGCAACACAGATACGCAGTATTTT
CSVDRASRNTDTQYF
>TRBV30|TRBJ2-1|TRBD2|NA
TGTGCCTGGAATAGCGGGGGCCTAGGCAATGAGCAGTTCTTC
CAWNSGGLGNEQFF
>TRBV5-1|TRBJ2-7|TRBD1|NA
TGCGCCAGCAGCACAGGGACAGGACGTTATTACGAGCAGTACTTC
CASSTGTGRYYEQYF
>TRBV27|TRBJ2-5|TRBD1|once
TGTGCCAGCAGGACAGGGGCCGGGGAGACCCAGTACTTC
CASRTGAGETQYF
>TRBV10-1|TRBJ2-2|NA|NA
TGCGCCAGCAGCAGACAGGTGGAGGCCGGGGAGCTGTTTTTT
CASSRQVEAGELFF
>TRBV6-5|TRBJ2-5|TRBD2|NA
TGTGCCTCTAGGGAGGGGCAGGGCGAAGAGACCCAGTACTTC
CASREGQGEETQYF
>TRBV4-3|TRBJ2-3|TRBD2|NA
TGCGCCAGCAGCCAAGATGGGCCTAGCGGGAGTTGGGCAGATACGCAGTATTTT
CASSQDGPSGSWADTQYF
>TRBV18|TRBJ2-1|NA|NA
TGTGCCAGCTCACCAGGTAACAACAATGAGCAGTTCTTC
CASSPGNNNEQFF
>TRBV5-1|TRBJ2-3|TRBD2|NA
TGCGCCAGCAGCTTGGAGGCGGGAGCTTCTGATACGCAGTATTTT
CASSLEAGASDTQYF
>TRBV5-1|TRBJ1-1|NA|NA
TGCGCCAGCAGCCCAGGACAGTTTAACACTGAAGCTTTCTTT
CASSPGQFNTEAFF
>TRBV5-1|TRBJ2-1|TRBD1|NA
TGCGCCAGCAGCTTGTCCAGGGGGAGAAACAATGAGCAGTTCTTC
CASSLSRGRNNEQFF
>TRBV11-2|TRBJ2-1|TRBD2|NA
TGTGCCAGCAGCTTAGCCGGGACTAGCGTGAATGAGCAGTTCTTC
CASSLAGTSVNEQFF
>TRBV7-6|TRBJ2-1|TRBD1|NA
TGTGCCAGCAGCCTCGACAGGGGCGCATACAATGAGCAGTTCTTC
CASSLDRGAYNEQFF
>TRBV4-1|TRBJ2-3|NA|NA
TGCGCCAGCAGCCAAGAACCCGCCACAGATACGCAGTATTTT
CASSQEPATDTQYF